Shown below are 29 T cell receptor beta chains from a single sample sequenced in a study of blood T cell repertoires in COVID-19. TCRdb's copy holds only in-frame clones and misses some; the assay was immunoSEQ multiplex PCR. Here the sample spans around 150,000 clones, almost 80% being singletons. Sequenced material: peripheral blood. Receptors originate from a man aged 60-69 years who had recovered from COVID-19.

V usage is TRBV15 and J usage is TRBJ1-3; no definite D call. The V end was cut by 0 bases, the J end by 8 bases, with 17 bases between. This CDR3 is 16 amino acids long. Germline V lookup: CDR1 LNHNV, CDR2 YYDKDF (reference sequence). The DNA for the CDR3 is TGTGCCACCAGCAGAGATCGTGGACCCCGGCGGGACACCATATATTTT. Its translation: CATSRDRGPRRDTIYF.

The chain is built from TRBV5-1 and TRBJ1-2; D possibly corresponds to TRBD1 (5 bases). CDR1 and CDR2 from the germline V gene are SGHRS and YFSETQ. Trimming pared 5 bases from V and 7 bases from J, leaving 24 bases between. The CDR3 is 16 amino acids. This CDR3 reads CASRDIPTSLTGGYTF. In DNA, the CDR3 is TGCGCCAGCAGGGACATTCCCACTTCCCTGACCGGTGGCTACACCTTC.

The chain combines TRBV5-6 with TRBJ2-3, with 13 bases aligning to TRBD2. J was trimmed by 3 bases and V by 4 bases; bases with no gene match: 11. The CDR3 has 18 residues. Germline assignment: CDR1 SGHDT and CDR2 YYEEEE. The CDR3 reads CASSPPDLTSGRTDTQYF. CDR3 bases: TGTGCCAGCAGCCCCCCTGATCTGACTAGCGGGAGGACAGATACGCAGTATTTT.

The chain couples TRBV28 to TRBJ2-3; 9 nucleotides align to TRBD1. The V segment lost 5 bases and the J segment 3 bases; nucleotides outside the gene matches: 9. CDR1 is MDHEN, CDR2 SYDVKM, per germline. CDR3 length: 16 amino acids. The CDR3 is CASSLRGQGDTDTQYF. The DNA of the CDR3 is TGTGCCAGCAGTCTAAGGGGACAGGGTGATACAGATACGCAGTATTTT.

This clone was observed a single time. The chain couples TRBV6-6 to TRBJ2-1; TRBD2 matches at 11 bases. The trim removed 7 bases at V and 4 bases at J, leaving 3 bases unmatched. The CDR3 has 14 residues. Germline V gene data show CDR1 as MNHNY and CDR2 as SVGAGI (reference sequence). The CDR3 protein is CASKLAGVYNEQFF. CDR3 DNA sequence: TGTGCCAGCAAACTAGCGGGGGTTTACAATGAGCAGTTCTTC.

The rearrangement uses TRBV28 and TRBJ2-6; perhaps TRBD1 as D (6 bases). Deletions cut 5 bases from V and 4 bases from J, with 18 bases between. Germline values: CDR1 MDHEN, CDR2 SYDVKM. The length of the CDR3 is 17 residues. The DNA for the CDR3 is TGTGCCAGCAGTACCCGGACTCAGGGGTCCGGGGCCAACGTCCTGACTTTC. Its protein is CASSTRTQGSGANVLTF.

This clone was seen just once. The chain joins TRBV30 to TRBJ1-6, with 10 bases aligning to TRBD1. Losses at the gene ends were 5 bases for V and 7 bases for J; bases not matched to a gene: 5. The V gene's germline CDR1 is GTSNPN and CDR2 SVGIG (reference sequence). The CDR3 loop spans 14 amino acids. CDR3 loop: CAWGGQGGNSPLHF. Here the CDR3 DNA reads TGTGCCTGGGGCGGACAGGGGGGGAATTCACCCCTCCACTTT. The full variable domain, in which reference TRBV30 and TRBJ1-6 provide the parts outside the CDR3, is SQTIHQWPATLVQPVGSPLSLECTVEGTSNPNLYWYRQAAGRGLQLLFYSVGIGQISSEVPQNLSASRPQDRQFILSSKKLLLSDSGFYLCAWGGQGGNSPLHFGNGTRLTVT.

The table lists this clone with a count of one. V usage is TRBV4-1 and J usage is TRBJ1-5; 8 nucleotides match TRBD1. This CDR3 contains 14 residues. Trimming removed 0 bases from V and 13 bases from J; junction bases left unmatched: 8. Germline V gives CDR1 MGHRA, CDR2 YSYEKL. CDR3 sequence: CASSQETGTGLQHF. The DNA of the CDR3 is TGCGCCAGCAGCCAAGAAACCGGGACAGGTCTGCAGCATTTT.

The V and J genes are TRBV7-6 and TRBJ1-4; D is undetermined. Trimming pared 0 bases from V and 6 bases from J, leaving 5 bases between. This CDR3 is 13 amino acids long. The V gene's germline CDR1 is SGHVS and CDR2 FNYEAQ. Here the CDR3 reads CASSLAQHEKLFF. In DNA, the CDR3 is TGTGCCAGCAGCTTAGCACAGCATGAAAAACTGTTTTTT. Filled out from reference TRBV7-6 and TRBJ1-4, the complete variable domain reads GAGVSQSPRYKVTKRGQDVALRCDPISGHVSLYWYRQALGQGPEFLTYFNYEAQQDKSGLPNDRFSAERPEGSISTLTIQRTEQRDSAMYRCASSLAQHEKLFFGSGTQLSVL.

This clone occurred a few times. This sequence joins TRBV4-1 and TRBJ2-5, with 10 bases fitting TRBD2. The CDR3 covers 17 residues. Germline loops: CDR1 MGHRA, CDR2 YSYEKL. Trimming at V came to 1 base and at J to 5 bases, leaving 10 bases not matched to a gene. Here the CDR3 DNA reads TGCGCCAGCAGCCAAGCCTGGGCAGCGGGGGGGCCGGAGACCCAGTACTTC. It translates to CASSQAWAAGGPETQYF.

V gene TRBV5-4 combines with J gene TRBJ1-2; 9 nucleotides line up with TRBD1. CDR3 length: 14 amino acids. The J segment lost 1 base and the V segment lost 7 bases, leaving 5 bases of the junction unmatched. Germline V gene sequence: CDR1 SGHNT, CDR2 YYREEE (reference sequence). The CDR3 DNA sequence: TGTGCCAGCGGGACAGGGACAAGTAACTATGGCTACACCTTC. Translated, it gives CASGTGTSNYGYTF.

This chain joins TRBV6-5 and TRBJ2-3; tentative D call: TRBD2 (6 bases). The V end lost 10 bases, the J end lost 0 bases, and 14 bases lay between the germline ends. The germline gives CDR1 MNHEY, CDR2 SVGAGI. This CDR3 has 14 residues. CDR3 in DNA: TGTGCCACCACCACCGGGACTAGCACAGATACGCAGTATTTT. Translated: CATTTGTSTDTQYF.

CDR3 loop: CASSYRQGAGTGELFF. DNA of the CDR3: TGTGCCAGCAGTTACCGACAGGGGGCGGGTACCGGGGAGCTGTTTTTT. The chain uses TRBV6-5 and TRBJ2-2; 10 positions agree with TRBD1. The CDR3 runs 16 residues. Trimming cost V 2 bases and J 5 bases; bases outside gene matches: 5. Germline CDR1 and CDR2: MNHEY and SVGAGI.

The chain is built from TRBV21-1 and TRBJ2-7; TRBD1 is the table's D call, not checked against the DNA. TRBV21-1 is a known pseudogene. The CDR3 is 16 residues long. CDR3: CASNLVYGTGDYEQYF. The CDR3 nucleotides are TGTGCCAGCAACCTCGTATACGGGACAGGGGACTACGAGCAGTACTTC.

This chain connects TRBV5-4 to TRBJ1-3, with a tentative D call TRBD1 (5 bases). Trimming removed 2 bases from V and 0 bases from J, with 12 bases in between. This CDR3 contains 16 residues. Germline CDR1 reads SGHNT; CDR2 reads YYREEE (reference sequence). CDR3 amino acids: CASSLAGSLSGNTIYF. The CDR3 DNA reads TGTGCCAGCAGCTTAGCAGGGTCCCTCTCTGGAAACACCATATATTTT.

The V call is TRBV21-1, the J call TRBJ2-5; TRBD1 is taken as the D call from the table, unchecked against the DNA. TRBV21-1 is flagged as a pseudogene. This CDR3 has 18 residues. CDR3 coding DNA: TGTGCCAGCAGCAAAGCGCCCGGGACAGGGCACCGGATGGGTCCCCAGTACTTC. This translates into CASSKAPGTGHRMGPQYF.

The rearrangement joins TRBV9 to TRBJ2-3; TRBD2 matches at 13 bases. The V gene's germline CDR1 is SGDLS and CDR2 YYNGEE. This CDR3 is built from 16 residues. The V segment lost 6 bases and the J segment 2 bases; nucleotides outside the gene matches: 6. CDR3 region: CASTDTSGRATDTQYF. In DNA form, the CDR3 reads TGTGCCAGCACCGACACTAGCGGGAGGGCCACAGATACGCAGTATTTT.

V and J are TRBV19 and TRBJ1-1; D remains unclear. Per the germline V gene, CDR1 is LNHDA and CDR2 is SQIVND (reference sequence). V lost 6 bases to trimming and J lost 1 base, with 6 bases between them. The CDR3 covers 12 residues. The CDR3 DNA follows: TGTGCCAGTAGGAAGAGGAACACTGAAGCTTTCTTT. It translates to CASRKRNTEAFF. The complete variable domain, with remaining parts taken from reference TRBV19 and TRBJ1-1, reads DGGITQSPKYLFRKEGQNVTLSCEQNLNHDAMYWYRQDPGQGLRLIYYSQIVNDFQKGDIAEGYSVSREKKESFPLTVTSAQKNPTAFYLCASRKRNTEAFFGQGTRLTVV.

The J gene is TRBJ1-2, the V gene TRBV5-1; 10 bases are a match to TRBD1. The V gene's germline CDR1 is SGHRS and CDR2 YFSETQ. The trim removed 4 bases at V and 8 bases at J, leaving 17 bases unmatched. The CDR3 is 17 residues long. The CDR3 sequence: CASSGSNSGTGARGYTF. The CDR3 nucleotides read TGCGCCAGCAGCGGTAGCAACTCCGGGACAGGGGCTCGAGGCTACACCTTC.

V usage is TRBV7-2 and J usage is TRBJ2-1, with 7 bases that match TRBD2. The junction had 7 bases not matched to a gene; V was cut back by 6 bases and J by 2 bases. Germline values: CDR1 SGHTA, CDR2 FQGNSA. The CDR3 is 15 residues long. The CDR3: CASSLTSAAYNEQFF. CDR3 DNA: TGTGCCAGCAGTTTAACTAGCGCGGCCTACAATGAGCAGTTCTTC. The full variable domain, with the rest looked up from reference TRBV7-2 and TRBJ2-1, is GAGVSQSPSNKVTEKGKDVELRCDPISGHTALYWYRQSLGQGLEFLIYFQGNSAPDKSGLPSDRFSAERTGGSVSTLTIQRTQQEDSAVYLCASSLTSAAYNEQFFGPGTRLTVL.

The gene calls are TRBV28 and TRBJ1-1; 9 bases fit TRBD1. V shed 4 bases and J 0 bases; nucleotides not matched to a gene: 9. CDR1 is MDHEN and CDR2 is SYDVKM in the germline V gene. This CDR3 comprises 17 residues. The DNA of the CDR3 is TGTGCCAGCAGTTCCAAGACAGGGGGTGTAATGAACACTGAAGCTTTCTTT. It codes for CASSSKTGGVMNTEAFF.

The chain recombines TRBV5-5 with TRBJ1-5, with no clear D. Per germline, CDR1 SGHKS and CDR2 YYEKEE (reference sequence). CDR3 length: 13 amino acids. The germline V and J ends were trimmed by 1 base and 4 bases, with 6 bases remaining between them. CDR3 in amino acids: CASSLSQNQPQHF. As DNA, the CDR3 is TGTGCCAGCAGCTTGTCACAAAATCAGCCCCAGCATTTT.

The chain uses TRBV3-1 (or the pseudogene TRBV3-2) and TRBJ1-1; D uncertain. Germline assignment: CDR1 LGHDT and CDR2 YNNKEL (reference sequence). Trimming shortened V by 0 bases and J by 10 bases, and 15 bases separated the two germline ends. This CDR3 spans 14 amino acids. The CDR3 protein is CASSQDRVPRGAFF. The CDR3 nucleotides are TGTGCCAGCAGCCAAGATAGAGTCCCTCGCGGAGCTTTCTTT.

The chain links TRBV3-1 (or the pseudogene TRBV3-2) to TRBJ1-5; D is possibly TRBD1 (5 bases). The CDR3 length is 12 residues. V was trimmed by 8 bases and J by 4 bases, leaving 9 bases between them. Germline lookup yields CDR1 LGHDT and CDR2 YNNKEL (reference sequence). The CDR3 DNA reads as TGTGCCAGCGGGGGGGGTAATCAGCCCCAGCATTTT. It specifies CASGGGNQPQHF.

The rearrangement links TRBV7-9 to TRBJ1-1, with 10 bases fitting TRBD1. Trimming cost V 6 bases and J 1 base; bases outside gene matches: 5. Per germline, CDR1 SEHNR and CDR2 FQNEAQ (reference sequence). This CDR3 contains 15 residues. CDR3 bases: TGTGCCAGCAGTTCTAGGACAGGGGGGAACACTGAAGCTTTCTTT. As protein: CASSSRTGGNTEAFF.

CDR3 in amino acids: CASSLDLVSGNTIYF. In nucleotides, the CDR3 is TGTGCCAGCAGCCTTGACCTAGTCTCTGGAAACACCATATATTTT. The V call is TRBV7-2, the J call TRBJ1-3; D not certain. Germline V gives CDR1 SGHTA, CDR2 FQGNSA. The germline V and J ends were trimmed by 5 bases and 0 bases, with 11 bases remaining between them. This CDR3 region has 15 residues.

The V gene is TRBV4-3, the J gene TRBJ1-4; 9 bases are a match to TRBD1. CDR1 is LGHNA, CDR2 YSLEER, per germline. V shed 2 bases, J shed 7 bases, and the junction held 5 bases outside the gene matches. The CDR3 has 15 amino acids. CDR3 amino acids: CASSQRGQGIEKLFF. The CDR3 DNA is TGCGCCAGCAGCCAACGGGGACAGGGAATTGAAAAACTGTTTTTT.

This chain uses TRBV18 with TRBJ2-3, with 10 bases fitting TRBD2. CDR3 size: 15 residues. With V trimmed by 4 bases and J by 3 bases, 4 bases remained unmatched. Per germline, CDR1 KGHSH and CDR2 LQKENI. The CDR3 protein is CASSQSSGRTDTQYF. CDR3 sequence (DNA): TGTGCCAGCTCACAGTCTAGCGGGAGAACAGATACGCAGTATTTT.

The chain's CDR3 is CASRRGGRDTEAFF. The DNA of the CDR3 is TGTGCCAGCAGACGCGGGGGCCGGGACACTGAAGCTTTCTTT. The rearrangement joins TRBV28 to TRBJ1-1; a possible D gene is TRBD1 (6 bases). Germline V gives CDR1 MDHEN, CDR2 SYDVKM. V lost 6 bases, J lost 3 bases, and 14 bases lay in between. CDR3 length: 14 amino acids.